This entry lists 16 T cell receptor beta chains sequenced from one sample in a study of shared clonotypes between healthy human individuals. Profiled with immunoSEQ multiplex PCR; TCRdb holds only in-frame clones, not every one. The sample comprises 100,000 to 120,000 clones, roughly two thirds of which are singletons, and around 24% rests with the top ten. Sequencing was carried out using memory CD8+ T cells sorted from blood. Subset reported: CD45RO+ cells pooled with CCR7-negative TemRA cells. The receptors originated from a woman between 25 and 40 years old in good health.

The V and J genes are TRBV5-1 and TRBJ2-7; D gene uncertain. The CDR3 length is 14 residues. Germline assignment: CDR1 SGHRS and CDR2 YFSETQ. V shed 0 bases and J shed 1 base, with 8 bases lying between them. CDR3 sequence reads: CASSLALGSYEQYF. The CDR3 DNA follows: TGCGCCAGCAGCTTGGCCCTCGGGTCCTACGAGCAGTACTTC.

This sequence joins TRBV7-8 and TRBJ2-1; the D gene is possibly TRBD2 (6 bases). CDR3 size: 16 residues. Between the trimmed V and J ends, which lost 5 bases and 4 bases, there was a span of 18 bases. Looked up from germline, CDR1 is SGHVS and CDR2 is FQNEAQ. The CDR3 nucleotides read TGTGCCAGCAGCCTTACGGGAGTTCTGCTGTACAATGAGCAGTTCTTC. As protein: CASSLTGVLLYNEQFF. The full variable domain, completed using reference TRBV7-8 and TRBJ2-1, is GAGVSQSPRYKVAKRGQDVALRCDPISGHVSLFWYQQALGQGPEFLTYFQNEAQLDKSGLPSDRFFAERPEGSVSTLKIQRTQQEDSAVYLCASSLTGVLLYNEQFFGPGTRLTVL.

This clone was picked up many times. This chain's CDR3 is CASSPPRGVRELFF. The CDR3 coding sequence is TGTGCCAGCAGCCCCCCACGCGGGGTCCGGGAACTGTTTTTT. The chain combines TRBV11-2 with TRBJ1-4; no clear D. V lost 5 bases and J lost 12, with 19 bases in between. The CDR3 consists of 14 residues. Germline lookup yields CDR1 SGHAT and CDR2 FQNNGV. Full variable domain (missing parts from reference TRBV11-2 and TRBJ1-4): EAGVAQSPRYKIIEKRQSVAFWCNPISGHATLYWYQQILGQGPKLLIQFQNNGVVDDSQLPKDRFSAERLKGVDSTLKIQPAKLEDSAVYLCASSPPRGVRELFFGSGTQLSVL.

On this clone: This CDR3 is also generated by other DNA sequences in the sample. CDR3: CASSVAGGSDTQYF. The CDR3 coding sequence is TGTGCCAGCAGCGTAGCGGGAGGCTCGGATACGCAGTATTTT. The chain uses TRBV9 and TRBJ2-3, with TRBD2 identical over 7 bases. The CDR3 runs to 14 residues. The V gene end was trimmed by 0 bases and the J gene end by 6 bases; junction bases not matched to a gene: 4. Germline V CDR1 and CDR2: SGDLS, YYNGEE.

For this clone: Mismatch with germline at one junction end may stem from a read error. The chain carries TRBV19 and TRBJ1-2; the match to TRBD1 covers 11 bases. This CDR3 has 13 amino acids. Germline lookup yields CDR1 LNHDA and CDR2 SQIVND (reference sequence). The CDR3 spells CASSMGQGVLQAF. Written as DNA, the CDR3 is TGTGCCAGTAGTATGGGACAGGGGGTGCTCCAGGCCTTC.

This sequence joins TRBV4-1 and TRBJ2-7; maybe TRBD2 (6 bases). This CDR3 is 13 amino acids long. From germline, CDR1 is MGHRA and CDR2 YSYEKL. Trimming took 5 bases from V and 7 from J, leaving 15 bases between them. The CDR3 coding sequence is TGCGCCAGCAGCGCCCCGGGGGAGATGGAGCAGTACTTC. This encodes CASSAPGEMEQYF.

The genes are TRBV7-2 and TRBJ1-1; the match to TRBD1 covers 7 bases. Looked up from germline, CDR1 is SGHTA and CDR2 is FQGNSA. After removal of 5 bases from V and 2 bases from J, the junction contained 8 bases not matched to a gene. The CDR3 loop spans 15 amino acids. DNA of the CDR3: TGTGCCAGCAGCAAAGACAGGGTTGGAAACACTGAAGCTTTCTTT. Its translation: CASSKDRVGNTEAFF.

The chain employs TRBV4-1 and TRBJ2-6; D remains unclear. The CDR3 extends over 17 amino acids. The V end lost 4 bases, the J end lost 0 bases, and 13 bases lay between the germline ends. Germline CDR1 is MGHRA and CDR2 is YSYEKL. The CDR3 nucleotides read TGCGCCAGCAGCCCCCAAACGGCGGTCTCTGGGGCCAACGTCCTGACTTTC. It specifies CASSPQTAVSGANVLTF.

A note on this clone: It may be a read error: a sequence one base away is much more abundant. This chain joins TRBV25-1 and TRBJ2-7; no reliable D call. CDR1 and CDR2 (germline): MGHDK, SYGVNS. The CDR3 runs to 11 residues. V was pared by 5 bases and J by 2 bases, with 4 bases between. The CDR3 protein is CASSPAYEQYF. The CDR3 bases are TGTGCCAGCAGTCCCGCCTACGAGCAGTACTTC.

This clone has just a few counts. This chain connects TRBV11-3 to TRBJ1-1; TRBD1 matches at 10 bases. This CDR3 comprises 12 residues. V was clipped by 3 bases and J by 8 bases; unmatched bases: 0. In germline, CDR1 is SGHNT, CDR2 YENEEA. The CDR3 here is CASSLGQGEAFF. CDR3 bases: TGTGCCAGCAGCTTGGGACAGGGGGAAGCTTTCTTT.

V gene TRBV27 combines with J gene TRBJ2-2; 9 positions agree with TRBD2. The V segment lost 8 bases and the J segment 7 bases; nucleotides outside the gene matches: 8. The CDR3 totals 14 residues. Germline values: CDR1 MNHEY, CDR2 SMNVEV (reference sequence). DNA for the CDR3: TGTGCCAGCCGCCTAGCGGGATGGTTCGGGGAGCTGTTTTTT. Amino acids: CASRLAGWFGELFF.

The chain carries TRBV7-9 and TRBJ2-3; 11 positions agree with TRBD1. The CDR3 is 18 residues long. Germline values: CDR1 SEHNR, CDR2 FQNEAQ (reference sequence). The V gene end was trimmed by 5 bases and the J gene end by 5 bases; junction bases not matched to a gene: 15. CDR3 nucleotides: TGTGCCAGCAGCCGTCGGACAGGGGGCGGGCGGGGGCAAGATACGCAGTATTTT. Residues: CASSRRTGGGRGQDTQYF.

V usage is TRBV28 and J usage is TRBJ1-1; no definite D call. V was pared by 7 bases and J by 3 bases, with 18 bases between. The germline CDR1 and CDR2 sequences are MDHEN and SYDVKM. This CDR3 spans 15 amino acids. Written as DNA, the CDR3 is TGTGCCAGCACCCACTGGCGGGCGACGGACACTGAAGCTTTCTTT. Protein sequence: CASTHWRATDTEAFF.

The genes are TRBV4-1 and TRBJ2-3, with D unresolved. Per the germline V gene, CDR1 is MGHRA and CDR2 is YSYEKL. The CDR3 spans 14 residues. Trimming shortened V by 7 bases and J by 5 bases, and 16 bases separated the two germline ends. CDR3 protein: CASTQVLPQDTQYF. The CDR3 nucleotides read TGCGCCAGCACCCAGGTCTTACCACAAGATACGCAGTATTTT.

This clone was recorded a few times. This sequence joins TRBV29-1 and TRBJ2-3, with 10 bases lining up with TRBD1. V was clipped by 7 bases and J by 6 bases; unmatched bases: 7. Germline assignment: CDR1 SQVTM and CDR2 ANQGSEA. There are 13 residues in the CDR3. DNA for the CDR3: TGCAGCGGGGGGACAGGGGAGGCGGATACGCAGTATTTT. Residues: CSGGTGEADTQYF.

This CDR3 is CASSLGTSGRDEQYF. CDR3 DNA: TGTGCCAGCAGCTTAGGAACGAGCGGGAGGGACGAGCAGTACTTC. The rearrangement links TRBV7-9 to TRBJ2-7; TRBD2 matches at 10 bases. J lost 5 bases, V lost 1 base, and 5 bases had no gene match. This CDR3 region has 15 residues. The germline gives CDR1 SEHNR, CDR2 FQNEAQ (reference sequence). Complete variable domain (other parts from reference TRBV7-9 and TRBJ2-7): DTGVSQNPRHKITKRGQNVTFRCDPISEHNRLYWYRQTLGQGPEFLTYFQNEAQLEKSRLLSDRFSAERPKGSFSTLEIQRTEQGDSAMYLCASSLGTSGRDEQYFGPGTRLTVT.